The rows below give T cell receptor beta chains drawn from one sample of a study of cytomegalovirus exposure and HLA in healthy donors. Only in-frame clones appear in the TCRdb table, and some are missing; sequencing was by immunoSEQ multiplex PCR. The sample records 150,000 to 200,000 clones, around 80% being singletons. Sequencing used PBMCs. These receptors were obtained from a woman aged 30 to 39 in good health and CMV-seropositive. Each CDR3 is given with its conserved first and last residue. The D gene is left open where the match is weak. A clone size is listed for some rows: how often the clone was seen (once, few, many), or a class if it is expanded.

d_call	v_call	clone_size	j_call	cdr3_nt	cdr3_aa
NA	TRBV27	NA	TRBJ1-2	TGTGCCAGCAGTTTCAGCGGGGGGGGCTATGGCTACACCTTC	CASSFSGGGYGYTF
NA	TRBV28	NA	TRBJ1-1	TGTGCCAGCAGTTTACTATTGCTCATGAACACTGAAGCTTTCTTT	CASSLLLLMNTEAFF
TRBD2	TRBV19	NA	TRBJ2-7	TGTGCCAGTAGTATAGCGACTAGCGGGGGAAGGGGCTACGAGCAGTACTTC	CASSIATSGGRGYEQYF
NA	TRBV29-1	NA	TRBJ1-2	TGCAGCACCGGAGGCTATGGCTACACCTTC	CSTGGYGYTF
NA	TRBV15	NA	TRBJ2-7	TGTGCCACCAGCAGAGATCTTGGGGGGTTGGACGAGCAGTACTTC	CATSRDLGGLDEQYF
NA	TRBV4-3	NA	TRBJ1-2	TGCGCCAGCAGCCAAGATGGGAGGGTAGGCTACACCTTC	CASSQDGRVGYTF
NA	TRBV5-1	few	TRBJ2-1	TGCGCCAGCAGCTCTCGGGGGTCCAGGGTACTCAATGAGCAGTTCTTC	CASSSRGSRVLNEQFF
NA	TRBV7-8	NA	TRBJ2-1	TGTGCCAGCAACTCAGGACAAGCCTACAATGAGCAGTTCTTC	CASNSGQAYNEQFF
TRBD1	TRBV18	NA	TRBJ2-7	TGTGCCAGCTCACCACTAGGCTCCGGGACAGGGACCTACGAGCAGTACTTC	CASSPLGSGTGTYEQYF
TRBD1	TRBV6-1	NA	TRBJ1-5	TGTGCCAGCAGTGAAGGGACAGGGGGGATCCCCCAGCATTTT	CASSEGTGGIPQHF